Each of the 8 T cell receptor beta chains below was sequenced from the same sample in a study of cytomegalovirus exposure and HLA in healthy donors. Primers for the PCR totalled 60 Vbeta and 13 Jbeta. Produced via immunoSEQ multiplex PCR; TCRdb's table is partial and in-frame only. Found here are about 78,000 clones; the top ten clones hold 6.5% to 9.5%. Material for sequencing was PBMCs. These receptors originate from a female donor in good health and CMV-seropositive.

This chain connects TRBV5-5 to TRBJ1-2, with no clear D. CDR3 length equals 15 residues. V gave up 6 bases and J gave up 5 bases, with 20 bases separating them. The germline gives CDR1 SGHKS, CDR2 YYEKEE (reference sequence). The DNA for the CDR3 is TGTGCCAGCATCCCAGGTGCGATTGGTGGGTATGGCTACACCTTC. Protein: CASIPGAIGGYGYTF. Supplemented by reference TRBV5-5 and TRBJ1-2, the full variable domain reads DAGVTQSPTHLIKTRGQQVTLRCSPISGHKSVSWYQQVLGQGPQFIFQYYEKEERGRGNFPDRFSARQFPNYSSELNVNALLLGDSALYLCASIPGAIGGYGYTFGSGTRLTVV.

The chain employs TRBV6-4 and TRBJ1-1; D is unresolved. Germline V CDR1 and CDR2: MRHNA, SNTAGT. The CDR3 totals 13 residues. V was trimmed by 4 bases and J by 2 bases, leaving 8 bases between them. The CDR3 here is CASSVNTNTEAFF. DNA for the CDR3: TGTGCCAGCAGTGTCAATACAAACACTGAAGCTTTCTTT.

The V call is TRBV6-6, the J call TRBJ2-7; weak D call: TRBD2 (5 bases). The V end was cut by 6 bases, the J end by 1 base, with 10 bases between. Germline V CDR1 and CDR2: MNHNY, SVGAGI (reference sequence). The CDR3 runs 13 residues. The CDR3 loop is CASRDGLSYEQYF. The DNA for the CDR3 is TGTGCCAGCAGGGATGGACTTTCCTACGAGCAGTACTTC.

The chain is built from TRBV6-5 and TRBJ1-1, with D possibly matching TRBD1 (6 bases). The CDR3 is 14 amino acids. V was pared by 2 bases and J by 6 bases, with 13 bases between. The V gene's germline CDR1 is MNHEY and CDR2 SVGAGI. The CDR3 DNA sequence: TGTGCCAGCAGTTACGGAACCAGGGGCGCTGAAGCTTTCTTT. It specifies CASSYGTRGAEAFF.

The J gene is TRBJ1-2, the V gene TRBV7-2, with D unclear. This CDR3 is built from 13 residues. Germline loops: CDR1 SGHTA, CDR2 FQGNSA. Deletions cut 1 base from V and 4 bases from J, with 7 bases between. CDR3 sequence: CASSLGLPYGYTF. The DNA of the CDR3 is TGTGCCAGCAGCTTAGGACTGCCCTATGGCTACACCTTC.

This chain connects TRBV19 to TRBJ1-5, with 7 positions matching TRBD1. The junction had 8 bases not matched to a gene; V was cut back by 7 bases and J by 5 bases. CDR3 length: 14 residues. Germline CDR1 and CDR2: LNHDA and SQIVND (reference sequence). CDR3 nucleotide sequence: TGTGCCAGTACCCCTAGACAGGGAGATCAGCCCCAGCATTTT. It specifies CASTPRQGDQPQHF. The variable domain in full, completed from reference TRBV19 and TRBJ1-5, reads DGGITQSPKYLFRKEGQNVTLSCEQNLNHDAMYWYRQDPGQGLRLIYYSQIVNDFQKGDIAEGYSVSREKKESFPLTVTSAQKNPTAFYLCASTPRQGDQPQHFGDGTRLSIL.

The rearrangement links TRBV9 to TRBJ2-2; D is possibly TRBD1 (5 bases). Germline V gene data show CDR1 as SGDLS and CDR2 as YYNGEE. The CDR3 runs to 14 residues. V was clipped by 3 bases and J by 2 bases, with 8 bases between them. DNA for the CDR3: TGTGCCAGCAGCGACAGGACAAACACCGGGGAGCTGTTTTTT. Translation gives CASSDRTNTGELFF.

This chain links TRBV28 with TRBJ1-1; TRBD1 aligns across 7 bases. J lost 2 bases, V lost 8 bases, and 17 bases had no gene match. The CDR3 spans 17 residues. Germline-derived CDR1 and CDR2 are MDHEN and SYDVKM. The DNA for the CDR3 is TGTGCCAGCGAAACGGTTATAGGAGGGACAGTAAACACTGAAGCTTTCTTT. Translation gives CASETVIGGTVNTEAFF.